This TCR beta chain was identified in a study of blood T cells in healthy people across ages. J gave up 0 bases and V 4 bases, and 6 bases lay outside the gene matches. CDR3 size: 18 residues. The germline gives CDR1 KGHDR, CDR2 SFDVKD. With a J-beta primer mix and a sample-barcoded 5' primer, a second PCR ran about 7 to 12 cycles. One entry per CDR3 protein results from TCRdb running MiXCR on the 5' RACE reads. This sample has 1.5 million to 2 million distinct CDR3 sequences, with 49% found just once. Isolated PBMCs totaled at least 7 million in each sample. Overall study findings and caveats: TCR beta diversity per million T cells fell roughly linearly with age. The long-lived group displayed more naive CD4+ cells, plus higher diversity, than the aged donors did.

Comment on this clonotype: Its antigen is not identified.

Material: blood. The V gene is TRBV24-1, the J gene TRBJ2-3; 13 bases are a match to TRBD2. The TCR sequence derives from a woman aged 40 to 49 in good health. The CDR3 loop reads CATSDGLAGDPSTDTQYF. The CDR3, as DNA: TGTGCCACCAGTGACGGACTAGCGGGGGACCCTAGCACAGATACGCAGTATTTT.